The entry below gives a single T cell receptor (beta chain) sequence along with its context. V dropped 9 bases and J dropped 2 bases, with 13 bases sitting between them. There are 13 residues in the CDR3. The germline V gene has CDR1 LGHNA and CDR2 YNFKEQ. This entry belongs to a study of blood T cell repertoires in COVID-19. Whole-study context: Italy, Spain and the United States were the sources of the convalescent and acute COVID-19 samples. Sources were T cells, B-cell-depleted T cells, or PBMCs; the material itself was cDNA or gDNA.

Original data processing: The authors estimated nucleated cell counts from reference gene primer amplification. TCRdb's table, derived via immunoSEQ multiplex PCR, lists solely in-frame clones and lacks some. V and J calls and clone size follow that table, whereas D and trimming were derived from the DNA. The sample records a few hundred thousand clones, around 82% being singletons. Sequences were obtained from peripheral blood. The chain recombines TRBV4-2 with TRBJ2-5; perhaps TRBD2 as D (6 bases). The source of this sequence is a woman aged 45-60 years with acute or convalescent COVID-19. The CDR3 bases are TGTGCCAGGGGCGGGGTTAAACAAGAGACCCAGTACTTC. Residues: CARGGVKQETQYF.